The sequence of this T cell receptor beta chain was determined in a study of CD8 T cells in ankylosing spondylitis. Whole-study findings and limits: Significant enrichment of disease-linked clones was reported in matched ankylosing spondylitis synovial fluid. In ankylosing spondylitis blood, a motif of seven or eight highly homologous TCR beta variants appeared characteristic.

CDR3 length: 16 residues. V was clipped by 3 bases and J by 0 bases, with 14 bases between them. The germline V gene encodes CDR1 KGHSH and CDR2 LQKENI. This clonotype was seen a few times. Its antigen is not known. The conserved closing phenylalanine or tryptophan is absent in this CDR3, likely reflecting a read error. In making TCR beta libraries, quantitative 5'-RACE with molecular barcodes was used. One entry per CDR3 protein results from TCRdb running MiXCR on the 5' RACE reads. Of about 800,000 distinct CDR3 sequences in the sample, about 12% were seen once. The chain carries TRBV18 and TRBJ2-5, with D possibly being TRBD2 (5 bases). Sequenced input: blood, either unsorted or a sorted T cell fraction (not recorded which). This clonotype was sampled from a male donor with ankylosing spondylitis. CDR3 nucleotide sequence: TGTGCCAGCTCACCTCAAGCGGTCACGTACCAAGAGACCCAGTACCTC. Its protein is CASSPQAVTYQETQYL.